A single sample is the source of the 2 T cell receptor beta chains below, sequenced in a study of blood T cell repertoires in COVID-19. TCRdb keeps only in-frame clones here, not all; method: immunoSEQ multiplex PCR. This sample has under 300,000 clones, with roughly 88% found just once. The source material was PBMCs or T cells enriched from blood (not recorded which). The receptors come from a woman aged 40-49 years who had been exposed to COVID-19.

The rearrangement uses TRBV4-1 and TRBJ2-6, with D perhaps TRBD1 (7 bases). Germline-derived CDR1 and CDR2 are MGHRA and YSYEKL. The germline V and J ends were trimmed by 5 bases and 0 bases, with 20 bases remaining between them. The length of the CDR3 is 19 residues. DNA for the CDR3: TGCGCCAGCAGCTACCTCCAGGGGGGTTCAGACTCTGGGGCCAACGTCCTGACTTTC. This encodes CASSYLQGGSDSGANVLTF.

This chain links TRBV6-5 with TRBJ1-6, with 7 positions matching TRBD1. The ends lost 2 bases at V and 4 bases at J; junction bases unmatched: 5. Germline assignment: CDR1 MNHEY and CDR2 SVGAGI. The CDR3 has 16 amino acids. Written as DNA, the CDR3 is TGTGCCAGCAGTTACAAAGGGGGCGCATATAATTCACCCCTCCACTTT. Its protein is CASSYKGGAYNSPLHF.